This paragraph covers one T cell receptor beta chain sequence. The germline V gene encodes CDR1 SEHNR and CDR2 FQNEAQ (reference sequence). The V and J ends lost 0 bases and 12 bases, in that order; junction bases with no gene match: 9. The CDR3 has 15 amino acids. These data are taken from a study of blood T cell repertoires in COVID-19. The overall study: From the United States, Italy and Spain came samples of acute and convalescent COVID-19. From T cells, B-cell-depleted T cells, or PBMCs came the material, which was cDNA or gDNA.

Produced via immunoSEQ multiplex PCR; TCRdb's table is partial and in-frame only. The repertoire holds roughly 87,000 clones, with approximately 85% as singletons. Sequencing was performed on peripheral blood. The chain has TRBV7-9 and TRBJ2-1, with 9 nucleotides matching TRBD2. This receptor was obtained from a man aged 50 to 59 with active COVID-19. CDR3 protein: CASSLALAGFKAQFF. DNA for the CDR3: TGTGCCAGCAGCTTAGCCCTAGCGGGGTTCAAGGCGCAGTTCTTC.